This T cell receptor beta chain emerged from a study of CD8 T cells in ankylosing spondylitis. TCRdb re-called the 5' RACE reads with MiXCR, one entry per CDR3 protein. The sample carries roughly 250,000 distinct CDR3 sequences, roughly 10% recorded once. Notes on the study in general: Ankylosing spondylitis blood appeared to be characterized by a TCR beta motif of eight highly homologous variants.

The CDR3 consists of 14 residues. V lost 5 bases to trimming and J lost 1 base, with 12 bases between them. Germline V gene data show CDR1 as SGHRS and CDR2 as YFSETQ. This clonotype appeared many times. Its antigen remains unknown. This receptor was taken from a male donor with ankylosing spondylitis or in good health (not recorded which). This chain uses TRBV5-1 with TRBJ1-1; D remains unclear. Input material: blood, either unsorted or a sorted T cell fraction (not recorded which). The CDR3 protein is CASSPLPQNTEAFF. CDR3 DNA sequence: TGCGCCAGCAGTCCGCTCCCCCAGAACACTGAAGCTTTCTTT. The complete variable domain, with remaining parts taken from reference TRBV5-1 and TRBJ1-1, reads KAGVTQTPRYLIKTRGQQVTLSCSPISGHRSVSWYQQTPGQGLQFLFEYFSETQRNKGNFPGRFSGRQFSNSRSEMNVSTLELGDSALYLCASSPLPQNTEAFFGQGTRLTVV.